The 11 T cell receptor beta chains below were found in one sample sequenced in a study of cytomegalovirus exposure and HLA in healthy donors. 13 Jbeta primers and 60 Vbeta primers were used for the PCR. Produced via immunoSEQ multiplex PCR; TCRdb's table is partial and in-frame only. There are about 60,000 clones in the sample; approximately 77% occur only once, and about 3.3% lies in the top ten. The sequenced sample consisted of PBMCs. The receptor set was obtained from a woman in her thirties or forties in good health and CMV-seropositive.

The CDR3 reads CASSLVGINSPLHF. The CDR3 nucleotides read TGTGCCAGCAGCTTAGTCGGGATAAATTCACCCCTCCACTTT. The chain employs TRBV7-9 and TRBJ1-6; D remains unclear. V dropped 1 base and J dropped 7 bases, with 8 bases sitting between them. CDR3 length: 14 residues. In germline, CDR1 is SEHNR, CDR2 FQNEAQ (reference sequence).

The gene calls are TRBV28 and TRBJ2-7; D possibly corresponds to TRBD2 (6 bases). The length of the CDR3 is 13 residues. V was trimmed by 2 bases and J by 9 bases, leaving 14 bases between them. CDR1 and CDR2 from the germline V gene are MDHEN and SYDVKM. The CDR3, as DNA: TGTGCCAGCAGTTTAGGAGGGGTTGATTTGCAGTACTTC. Residues: CASSLGGVDLQYF.

The chain uses TRBV6-5 and TRBJ1-2; 8 bases agree with TRBD1. This CDR3 spans 13 amino acids. Germline V lookup: CDR1 MNHEY, CDR2 SVGAGI. V was pared by 6 bases and J by 8 bases, with 8 bases of the junction left unmatched. The CDR3 sequence is CASRPTGGGGYTF. In nucleotides, the CDR3 is TGTGCCAGCAGACCCACAGGGGGAGGAGGCTACACCTTC.

This rearrangement joins TRBV2 to TRBJ1-1, with D maybe TRBD1 (5 bases). The CDR3 totals 15 residues. The germline V gene has CDR1 SNHLY and CDR2 FYNNEI. Trimming removed 6 bases at V and 1 base at J, with 15 bases between. The CDR3 reads CASSPMGRGNTEAFF. CDR3 DNA sequence: TGTGCCAGCAGCCCAATGGGGAGGGGGAACACTGAAGCTTTCTTT.

This sequence joins TRBV7-3 and TRBJ1-6, with TRBD1 matching 8 bases. V dropped 4 bases and J dropped 7; count of bases not matched to a gene: 6. Germline V gene lookup returns CDR1 SGHTA and CDR2 FQGTGA. The CDR3 has 15 amino acids. CDR3 DNA sequence: TGTGCCAGCAGCTCGACAGGGGCGTACAATTCACCCCTCCACTTT. Amino acids: CASSSTGAYNSPLHF. The full variable domain, completed using reference TRBV7-3 and TRBJ1-6, is GAGVSQTPSNKVTEKGKYVELRCDPISGHTALYWYRQSLGQGPEFLIYFQGTGAADDSGLPNDRFFAVRPEGSVSTLKIQRTERGDSAVYLCASSSTGAYNSPLHFGNGTRLTVT.

This chain uses TRBV9 with TRBJ2-1, with a weak D call TRBD2 (5 bases). The CDR3 has 15 residues. Germline CDR1 SGDLS, CDR2 YYNGEE. The ends were cut back, 0 bases at V and 3 bases at J, with 10 bases in the middle. The CDR3 loop reads CASSVATGGYNEQFF. The CDR3 DNA reads as TGTGCCAGCAGCGTAGCTACTGGAGGCTACAATGAGCAGTTCTTC.

The chain is built from TRBV30 and TRBJ1-6; 10 positions agree with TRBD1. The J segment lost 10 bases and the V segment lost 3 bases, leaving 9 bases of the junction unmatched. The CDR3 length is 15 residues. The germline CDR1 and CDR2 sequences are GTSNPN and SVGIG (reference sequence). This CDR3 reads CAWSGTGAARSPLHF. CDR3 in DNA: TGTGCCTGGAGCGGGACAGGGGCTGCTCGATCACCCCTCCACTTT.

This clone was detected a few times. Here the CDR3 DNA reads TGTGCCAGCAGTTTATGGACAGGGTTTAACTATGGCTACACCTTC. It specifies CASSLWTGFNYGYTF. The chain recombines TRBV28 with TRBJ1-2; 7 nucleotides match TRBD1. The CDR3 sequence is 15 residues long. Per the germline V gene, CDR1 is MDHEN and CDR2 is SYDVKM. Trimming took 0 bases from V and 1 from J; bases not matched to a gene: 2.

The chain employs TRBV25-1 and TRBJ1-1; D remains ambiguous. Germline V gene data show CDR1 as MGHDK and CDR2 as SYGVNS. The V gene lost 7 bases and the J gene lost 1 base, with 10 bases spanning the gap. The CDR3 covers 13 residues. For the CDR3, the DNA is TGTGCCAGCACACTGGGAGGGAACACTGAAGCTTTCTTT. The encoded protein is CASTLGGNTEAFF.

This clone has only a few counts. The V and J genes are TRBV4-1 and TRBJ2-7; tentative D call: TRBD2 (5 bases). The germline gives CDR1 MGHRA, CDR2 YSYEKL. The CDR3 loop spans 14 amino acids. V shed 4 bases and J shed 1 base, with 11 bases lying between them. CDR3 coding DNA: TGCGCCAGCAGCCCGTCTGAGGGTTCCTACGAGCAGTACTTC. Amino acids: CASSPSEGSYEQYF.

In its sample, this clone was seen once. V is TRBV6-1 and J is TRBJ2-7, with 8 bases aligning to TRBD1. Germline lookup yields CDR1 MNHNS and CDR2 SASEGT. This CDR3 is built from 14 residues. V lost 5 bases to trimming and J lost 1 base; unmatched junction nucleotides: 4. In nucleotides, the CDR3 is TGTGCCAGCAGTTATGGACAGGGTTCCTACGAGCAGTACTTC. Encoded protein: CASSYGQGSYEQYF.